Listed here are 32 T cell receptor beta chains from one sample, sequenced in a study of shared clonotypes between healthy human individuals. Profiled with immunoSEQ multiplex PCR; TCRdb holds only in-frame clones, not every one. The sample consists of 330,000 or so clones, around 67% of them appearing once. Specimen: memory CD4+ T cells sorted from blood. The subset is: CD45RA-negative fraction. These receptors originate from a man aged 30 to 45 in good health.

The chain has TRBV4-1 and TRBJ2-7, with a possible D match to TRBD1 (5 bases). V dropped 0 bases and J dropped 6 bases, with 9 bases sitting between them. Germline V gives CDR1 MGHRA, CDR2 YSYEKL. CDR3 length: 13 amino acids. The CDR3 region is CASSQDRVREQYF. The DNA for the CDR3 is TGCGCCAGCAGCCAAGACAGGGTTCGCGAGCAGTACTTC.

This clone has more than one count but fewer than ten. The rearrangement links TRBV27 to TRBJ1-2; 10 bases align to TRBD1. J lost 5 bases, V lost 5 bases, and 8 bases had no gene match. The CDR3 covers 15 residues. Germline V gene lookup returns CDR1 MNHEY and CDR2 SMNVEV (reference sequence). CDR3 nucleotides: TGTGCCAGCAGTCAAACCGGGACAGGGGCTTATGGCTACACCTTC. The encoded protein is CASSQTGTGAYGYTF.

V is TRBV18 and J is TRBJ1-2; tentatively, D is TRBD1 (5 bases). Germline V gene sequence: CDR1 KGHSH, CDR2 LQKENI. V lost 1 base and J 7 bases, leaving 19 bases between the germline ends. This CDR3 comprises 16 residues. The CDR3 DNA follows: TGTGCCAGCTCACCACTCCTCCCGACAGAGACGCCTGGCTACACCTTC. Protein: CASSPLLPTETPGYTF. Together with reference TRBV18 and TRBJ1-2, the CDR3 gives the full variable domain: NAGVMQNPRHLVRRRGQEARLRCSPMKGHSHVYWYRQLPEEGLKFMVYLQKENIIDESGMPKERFSAEFPKEGPSILRIQQVVRGDSAAYFCASSPLLPTETPGYTFGSGTRLTVV.

V and J are TRBV27 and TRBJ2-6; 7 nucleotides line up with TRBD1. Losses at the gene ends were 9 bases for V and 2 bases for J; bases not matched to a gene: 16. The CDR3 sequence is 18 residues long. Germline V gives CDR1 MNHEY, CDR2 SMNVEV (reference sequence). CDR3 in DNA: TGTGCCAGTACTCATGACAGGGTTGGGGCAGCTGGGGCCAACGTCCTGACTTTC. This sequence encodes CASTHDRVGAAGANVLTF.

With regard to this clone: This same CDR3 is encoded by further DNA sequences in the sample. In DNA, the CDR3 is TGTGCCAGCAGCTTAGATCGCAGGAACACTGAAGCTTTCTTT. This translates into CASSLDRRNTEAFF. The chain combines TRBV11-2 with TRBJ1-1, with D hard to call. Germline CDR1 and CDR2: SGHAT and FQNNGV. Trimming removed 0 bases at V and 1 base at J, with 6 bases between. CDR3 length: 14 residues.

The V call is TRBV2, the J call TRBJ1-1; D remains unclear. The CDR3 extends over 13 amino acids. CDR1 SNHLY and CDR2 FYNNEI come from the germline V gene. V gave up 1 base and J gave up 7 bases, with 10 bases separating them. DNA of the CDR3: TGTGCCAGCAGTGAAGGGTGGGGTTATGAAGCTTTCTTT. Protein sequence: CASSEGWGYEAFF.

For the CDR3, the DNA is TGTGCCAGCAGCGCCGGTACTAGCGGCTCCTACGAGCAGTACTTC. Protein product: CASSAGTSGSYEQYF. The chain carries TRBV6-1 and TRBJ2-7, with 8 bases lining up with TRBD2. The CDR3 has 15 amino acids. Germline assignment: CDR1 MNHNS and CDR2 SASEGT. V lost 6 bases, J lost 0 bases, and 7 bases stayed unmatched.

The chain joins TRBV7-8 to TRBJ2-1; 11 bases are shared with TRBD2. Germline-derived CDR1 and CDR2 are SGHVS and FQNEAQ. The CDR3 is made up of 18 amino acids. V lost 5 bases, J lost 9 bases, and 18 bases stayed unmatched. The CDR3 protein is CASSPSRDSGRALSEQFF. The CDR3 nucleotides read TGTGCCAGCAGCCCGTCCCGGGATAGCGGGAGGGCCCTCAGTGAGCAGTTCTTC.

The rearrangement uses TRBV19 and TRBJ2-2; unclear D gene. The CDR3 length is 15 residues. CDR1 LNHDA and CDR2 SQIVND come from the germline V gene (reference sequence). Trimming shortened V by 4 bases and J by 5 bases, and 14 bases separated the two germline ends. The CDR3, as DNA: TGTGCCAGTAGTACACCCCACGGCCCGACCGGGGAGCTGTTTTTT. Protein sequence: CASSTPHGPTGELFF.

Concerning this clone itself: The sample carries other DNA sequences with the same CDR3. The gene calls are TRBV27 and TRBJ2-5; D ambiguous. V was shortened by 5 bases and J by 3 bases, with 7 bases between the two germline ends. Germline V gene sequence: CDR1 MNHEY, CDR2 SMNVEV (reference sequence). There are 12 residues in the CDR3. Here the CDR3 reads CASSLLEETQYF. The CDR3 nucleotides read TGTGCCAGCAGTCTCCTCGAAGAGACCCAGTACTTC.

The V gene is TRBV6-1, the J gene TRBJ1-1; D is uncertain. The V end lost 4 bases, the J end lost 6 bases, and 6 bases lay between the germline ends. The CDR3 contains 11 residues. Germline CDR1 and CDR2: MNHNS and SASEGT. The CDR3 DNA sequence: TGTGCCAGCAGTGTACGTTCTGAAGCTTTCTTT. Translated: CASSVRSEAFF.

The chain couples TRBV5-4 to TRBJ2-4, with 8 bases aligning to TRBD2. CDR3 length: 15 residues. Unmatched junction bases numbered 5, after V lost 2 bases and J lost 4 bases. Looked up from germline, CDR1 is SGHNT and CDR2 is YYREEE (reference sequence). CDR3 DNA sequence: TGTGCCAGCAGCTTTGGCGGGAGGACTAAAAACATTCAGTACTTC. Translating it yields CASSFGGRTKNIQYF.

The rearrangement links TRBV6-4 to TRBJ2-3; D is unresolved. This CDR3 spans 14 amino acids. The germline V and J ends were trimmed by 4 bases and 6 bases, with 14 bases remaining between them. CDR1 is MRHNA and CDR2 is SNTAGT in the germline V gene. CDR3: CASSVGPNGDTQYF. The CDR3 bases are TGTGCCAGCAGTGTAGGCCCGAATGGGGATACGCAGTATTTT.

This clone showed up just a few times. This sequence joins TRBV6-1 and TRBJ2-7, with D unresolved. The V end was cut by 2 bases, the J end by 0 bases, with 8 bases between. CDR1 is MNHNS and CDR2 is SASEGT in the germline V gene. The CDR3 spans 14 residues. CDR3 sequence: CASSEHDHSYEQYF. The CDR3 region has the DNA TGTGCCAGCAGTGAACATGACCACTCCTACGAGCAGTACTTC.

The chain uses TRBV5-1 and TRBJ2-7; 7 bases fit TRBD1. CDR1 and CDR2 from the germline V gene are SGHRS and YFSETQ. The CDR3 covers 15 residues. The trim removed 4 bases at V and 2 bases at J, leaving 9 bases unmatched. CDR3 amino acids: CASSRDSSATYEQYF. CDR3 coding DNA: TGCGCCAGCAGCAGGGACAGCTCAGCGACCTACGAGCAGTACTTC.

This chain connects TRBV7-9 to TRBJ2-1, with 11 bases identical to TRBD2. Germline CDR1 SEHNR, CDR2 FQNEAQ (reference sequence). V lost 4 bases, J lost 8 bases, and 4 bases stayed unmatched. The CDR3 is 14 residues long. The CDR3 sequence is CASSSLAGDYEQFF. The CDR3 nucleotides read TGTGCCAGCAGCTCACTAGCGGGAGATTATGAGCAGTTCTTC.

V and J are TRBV7-9 and TRBJ1-1; D not resolved. The CDR3 runs to 15 residues. With 3 bases removed from V and 6 bases from J, the gap between germline ends came to 17 bases. Germline values: CDR1 SEHNR, CDR2 FQNEAQ (reference sequence). The CDR3 DNA follows: TGTGCCAGCAGCTTTGAGGGCGCCTACAGCCCTGAAGCTTTCTTT. Its translation is CASSFEGAYSPEAFF. Full variable domain (rest looked up from reference TRBV7-9 and TRBJ1-1): DTGVSQNPRHKITKRGQNVTFRCDPISEHNRLYWYRQTLGQGPEFLTYFQNEAQLEKSRLLSDRFSAERPKGSFSTLEIQRTEQGDSAMYLCASSFEGAYSPEAFFGQGTRLTVV.

This clone has only a few counts. The V and J genes are TRBV5-4 and TRBJ1-2; 9 nucleotides agree with TRBD1. V was clipped by 3 bases and J by 1 base; unmatched bases: 7. Germline CDR1 SGHNT, CDR2 YYREEE (reference sequence). The CDR3 contains 16 residues. As DNA, the CDR3 is TGTGCCAGCAGCTCGGGACAGGGACGGGGTAACTATGGCTACACCTTC. Encoded protein: CASSSGQGRGNYGYTF.

The rearrangement uses TRBV27 and TRBJ2-7; 9 bases fit TRBD2. CDR1 and CDR2 from the germline V gene are MNHEY and SMNVEV (reference sequence). Trimming removed 10 bases from V and 6 bases from J; junction bases left unmatched: 16. The CDR3 covers 15 residues. DNA for the CDR3: TGTGCCACCGCGATGGCGGGAGGGCTAATTCGCGAGCAGTACTTC. Encoded protein: CATAMAGGLIREQYF.

The chain's CDR3 is CASSIPPGANLREQYF. In nucleotides, the CDR3 is TGTGCCAGTAGTATCCCCCCCGGGGCGAACCTACGGGAGCAGTACTTC. J is TRBJ2-7 and V is TRBV19, with D perhaps being TRBD1 or TRBD2 (5 bases each). Germline-derived CDR1 and CDR2 are LNHDA and SQIVND (reference sequence). The V end lost 3 bases, the J end lost 7 bases, and 22 bases lay between the germline ends. This CDR3 is built from 16 residues.

There are a few counts of this clone. This rearrangement joins TRBV6-5 to TRBJ2-7; perhaps TRBD2 as D (6 bases). The CDR3 runs 13 residues. Germline CDR1 and CDR2: MNHEY and SVGAGI. Trimming removed 5 bases from V and 5 bases from J, with 13 bases in between. The CDR3: CASSRPPSDEQYF. CDR3 DNA sequence: TGTGCCAGCAGTCGCCCCCCTAGCGACGAGCAGTACTTC.

The chain couples TRBV2 to TRBJ2-5; D gene unclear. Germline loops: CDR1 SNHLY, CDR2 FYNNEI. V was clipped by 7 bases and J by 3 bases, with 15 bases between them. There are 14 residues in the CDR3. The CDR3: CASIKSQLEETQYF. The CDR3 nucleotides are TGTGCCAGCATCAAAAGCCAGTTGGAAGAGACCCAGTACTTC.

The J gene is TRBJ2-7, the V gene TRBV21-1; the DNA was not used to check the table's D call, TRBD2. TRBV21-1 is a pseudogene segment. The CDR3 has 17 residues. The CDR3 loop reads CASSKGGTRRNCYEQYF. As DNA, the CDR3 is TGTGCCAGCAGCAAAGGCGGGACCCGCAGAAACTGCTACGAGCAGTACTTC.

A single count supports this clone. This chain joins TRBV2 and TRBJ2-3; 14 positions match TRBD2. The CDR3 covers 14 residues. Germline values: CDR1 SNHLY, CDR2 FYNNEI. Germline trimming cut 10 bases from V and 7 bases from J; bases unmatched to any gene: 7. The CDR3 DNA reads as TGTGCCACCACCGGGACTAGCGGGAGAAATACGCAGTATTTT. Protein product: CATTGTSGRNTQYF.

This sequence joins TRBV6-1 and TRBJ2-1; a weak D match, TRBD1 (6 bases). Germline V lookup: CDR1 MNHNS, CDR2 SASEGT. There are 12 residues in the CDR3. V lost 7 bases and J 10 bases, leaving 14 bases between the germline ends. The CDR3 nucleotides read TGTGCCAGCACGATGGTAGGGACAGAGCAGTTCTTC. Its protein product is CASTMVGTEQFF.

This chain links TRBV5-1 with TRBJ2-7; D may be TRBD1 (5 bases). The CDR3 has 13 amino acids. The ends were cut back, 2 bases at V and 6 bases at J, with 12 bases in the middle. From germline, CDR1 is SGHRS and CDR2 YFSETQ. The DNA for the CDR3 is TGCGCCAGCAGCTTAGACCGACAGCTCGAGCAGTACTTC. This codes for CASSLDRQLEQYF.

V gene TRBV18 combines with J gene TRBJ2-1; D perhaps matches TRBD1 (5 bases). Trimming cost V 8 bases and J 4 bases, with 21 bases left between them. This CDR3 is 16 amino acids long. Per the germline V gene, CDR1 is KGHSH and CDR2 is LQKENI. CDR3 sequence reads: CASLGGTSRAYNEQFF. The CDR3 DNA reads as TGTGCCAGCCTAGGTGGAACCTCCAGGGCATACAATGAGCAGTTCTTC.

This clone was observed once. The chain uses TRBV7-3 and TRBJ2-3; 11 positions agree with TRBD2. The CDR3 has 15 amino acids. Germline V gene lookup returns CDR1 SGHTA and CDR2 FQGTGA. Unmatched junction bases numbered 5, after V lost 5 bases and J lost 4 bases. The CDR3: CASSIGTSGSDTQYF. CDR3 nucleotide sequence: TGTGCCAGCAGCATCGGGACTAGCGGTTCAGATACGCAGTATTTT.

The gene calls are TRBV18 and TRBJ2-1; tentatively, D is TRBD2 (6 bases). Germline V gene data show CDR1 as KGHSH and CDR2 as LQKENI. The CDR3 sequence is 14 residues long. V gave up 3 bases and J gave up 10 bases, with 16 bases separating them. The CDR3 here is CASSPGTARGEQFF. The CDR3, as DNA: TGTGCCAGCTCACCCGGGACTGCTCGGGGGGAGCAGTTCTTC. Complete variable domain (other parts from reference TRBV18 and TRBJ2-1): NAGVMQNPRHLVRRRGQEARLRCSPMKGHSHVYWYRQLPEEGLKFMVYLQKENIIDESGMPKERFSAEFPKEGPSILRIQQVVRGDSAAYFCASSPGTARGEQFFGPGTRLTVL.

V is TRBV28 and J is TRBJ1-5, with D maybe TRBD1 (6 bases). The CDR3 is 16 residues long. With 2 bases removed from V and 0 bases from J, the gap between germline ends came to 11 bases. Germline lookup yields CDR1 MDHEN and CDR2 SYDVKM. DNA for the CDR3: TGTGCCAGCAGTTTACGAGGGGGGGGTAGCAATCAGCCCCAGCATTTT. Translation gives CASSLRGGGSNQPQHF.

A single count supports this clone. The chain couples TRBV6-5 to TRBJ1-1; TRBD1 matches at 8 bases. Germline CDR1 and CDR2: MNHEY and SVGAGI. J was trimmed by 1 base and V by 5 bases; bases with no gene match: 6. This CDR3 has 15 amino acids. CDR3 in amino acids: CASSRQGRENTEAFF. CDR3 DNA sequence: TGTGCCAGCAGTAGACAGGGGCGGGAGAACACTGAAGCTTTCTTT.

The chain links TRBV10-3 to TRBJ2-1; no firm D call. V shed 1 base and J shed 10 bases, with 11 bases lying between them. This CDR3 spans 13 amino acids. Germline V gene data show CDR1 as ENHRY and CDR2 as SYGVKD. The CDR3 region is CAISEFSLGEQFF. The CDR3 region has the DNA TGTGCCATCAGTGAGTTCTCCCTGGGCGAGCAGTTCTTC.